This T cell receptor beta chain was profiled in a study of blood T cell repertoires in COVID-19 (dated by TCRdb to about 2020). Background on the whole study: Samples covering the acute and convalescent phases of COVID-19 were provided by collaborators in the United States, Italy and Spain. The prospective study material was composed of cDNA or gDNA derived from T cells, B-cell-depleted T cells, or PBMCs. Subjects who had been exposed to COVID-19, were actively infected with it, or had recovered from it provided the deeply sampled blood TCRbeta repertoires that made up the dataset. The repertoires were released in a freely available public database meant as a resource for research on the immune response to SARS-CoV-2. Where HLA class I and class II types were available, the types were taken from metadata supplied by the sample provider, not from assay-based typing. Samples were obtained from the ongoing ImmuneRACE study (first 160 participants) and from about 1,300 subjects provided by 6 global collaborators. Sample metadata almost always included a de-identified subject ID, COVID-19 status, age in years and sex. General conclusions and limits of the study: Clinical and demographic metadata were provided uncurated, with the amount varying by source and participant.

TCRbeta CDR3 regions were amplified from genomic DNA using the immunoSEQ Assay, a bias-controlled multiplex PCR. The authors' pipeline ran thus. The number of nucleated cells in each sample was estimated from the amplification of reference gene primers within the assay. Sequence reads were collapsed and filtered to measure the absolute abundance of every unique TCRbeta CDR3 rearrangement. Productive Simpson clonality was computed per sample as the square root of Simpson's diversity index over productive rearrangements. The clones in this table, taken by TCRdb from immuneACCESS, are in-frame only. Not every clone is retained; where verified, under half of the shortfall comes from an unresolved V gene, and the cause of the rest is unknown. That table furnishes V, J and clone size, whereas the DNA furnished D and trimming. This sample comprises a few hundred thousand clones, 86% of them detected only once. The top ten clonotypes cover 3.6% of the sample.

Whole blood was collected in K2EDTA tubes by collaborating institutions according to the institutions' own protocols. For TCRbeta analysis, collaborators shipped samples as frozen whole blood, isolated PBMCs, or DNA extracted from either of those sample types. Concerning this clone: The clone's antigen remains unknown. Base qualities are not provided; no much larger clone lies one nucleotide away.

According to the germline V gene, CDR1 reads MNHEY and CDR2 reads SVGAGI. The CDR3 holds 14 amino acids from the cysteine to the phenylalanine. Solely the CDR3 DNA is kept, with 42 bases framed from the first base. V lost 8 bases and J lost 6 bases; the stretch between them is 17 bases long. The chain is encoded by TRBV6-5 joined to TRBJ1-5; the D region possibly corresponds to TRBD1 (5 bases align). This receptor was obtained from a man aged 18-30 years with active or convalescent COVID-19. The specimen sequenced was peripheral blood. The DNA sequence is TGTGCCAGCGGAGCAGGGCGCGTATCTCAGCCCCAGCATTTT. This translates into CASGAGRVSQPQHF.